The 5 T cell receptor beta chains below all came from one sample that was sequenced in a study of blood T cell repertoires in COVID-19. Using immunoSEQ multiplex PCR, the repertoire was profiled, and TCRdb retains in-frame clones only, with some absent. The top ten hold around 28% of the sample, which has over 150,000 clones, just under 85% seen once. The specimen sequenced was peripheral blood. The receptor set was obtained from a woman aged 55-70 years with acute or convalescent COVID-19.

This chain links TRBV11-2 with TRBJ1-1; D is unclear. The CDR3 has 15 amino acids. V was pared by 5 bases and J by 1 base, with 14 bases between. CDR1 and CDR2 (germline): SGHAT, FQNNGV. CDR3 residues: CASSPRLGENTEAFF. The CDR3 DNA sequence: TGTGCCAGCAGCCCTCGCCTCGGGGAGAACACTGAAGCTTTCTTT.

The DNA of the CDR3 is TGTGCCAGCAGTTTTCAGGGCCTTGACTATGGCTACACCTTC. The encoded protein is CASSFQGLDYGYTF. The gene calls are TRBV28 and TRBJ1-2; tentatively, D is TRBD1 (5 bases). The CDR3 has 14 residues. Germline values: CDR1 MDHEN, CDR2 SYDVKM. V gave up 3 bases and J gave up 3 bases, with 11 bases separating them.

Regarding this clone: The same CDR3 is also encoded by other DNA sequences in this sample. The rearrangement joins TRBV11-2 to TRBJ2-3, with D possibly matching TRBD2 (6 bases). This CDR3 has 16 residues. With 0 bases removed from V and 1 base from J, the gap between germline ends came to 11 bases. Germline V gene sequence: CDR1 SGHAT, CDR2 FQNNGV. This chain's CDR3 is CASSLDLSGGTDTQYF. CDR3 sequence (DNA): TGTGCCAGCAGCTTAGATCTGTCGGGGGGCACAGATACGCAGTATTTT.

The rearrangement uses TRBV6-5 and TRBJ1-3, with a tentative D call TRBD1 (6 bases). The CDR3 spans 15 residues. V was pared by 0 bases and J by 3 bases, with 9 bases between. Looked up from germline, CDR1 is MNHEY and CDR2 is SVGAGI. The CDR3 spells CASSYSGGLGNTIYF. CDR3 DNA: TGTGCCAGCAGTTACTCGGGGGGGCTTGGAAACACCATATATTTT.

CDR3 loop: CASSFGGGGYNEQFF. The CDR3 coding sequence is TGTGCCAGCAGCTTCGGTGGCGGGGGGTACAATGAGCAGTTCTTC. The chain is built from TRBV7-8 and TRBJ2-1, with 8 bases aligning to TRBD2. Germline CDR1 SGHVS, CDR2 FQNEAQ. The CDR3 contains 15 residues. V lost 3 bases to trimming and J lost 4 bases; unmatched junction nucleotides: 5.